Presented here are 18 T cell receptor beta chains from one specimen sequenced in a study of cytotoxic CD8 clonotypes in ibrutinib-treated CLL. Profiled with immunoSEQ multiplex PCR; TCRdb holds only in-frame clones, not every one. The table includes about 330,000 clones, 67% detected once. Source: PBMCs, taken after 36 months of ibrutinib treatment. These receptors all come from a human donor with chronic lymphocytic leukemia.

The V gene is TRBV2, the J gene TRBJ2-1; possible D gene TRBD2, 7 bases. The CDR3 length is 12 residues. V was trimmed by 11 bases and J by 9 bases, leaving 17 bases between them. CDR1 SNHLY and CDR2 FYNNEI come from the germline V gene. CDR3 loop: CAQGGAGSEQFF. CDR3 bases: TGTGCCCAAGGGGGGGCAGGGAGTGAGCAGTTCTTC.

This clone occurred a few times. The rearrangement links TRBV27 to TRBJ2-3, with 9 bases identical to TRBD1. Germline CDR1 is MNHEY and CDR2 is SMNVEV (reference sequence). Trimming cost V 4 bases and J 1 base; bases outside gene matches: 9. The CDR3 has 17 residues. DNA for the CDR3: TGTGCCAGCAGTTCCCCCGACAGGGGGTATGGCACAGATACGCAGTATTTT. It translates to CASSSPDRGYGTDTQYF.

This sequence joins TRBV9 and TRBJ2-1; D perhaps matches TRBD2 (6 bases). CDR1 and CDR2 (germline): SGDLS, YYNGEE. The length of the CDR3 is 16 residues. V lost 2 bases and J 1 base, leaving 13 bases between the germline ends. The CDR3 coding sequence is TGTGCCAGCAGCGTGGCGAGGGGAGGTTCCTACAATGAGCAGTTCTTC. This codes for CASSVARGGSYNEQFF.

The chain carries TRBV18 and TRBJ2-7; 10 positions match TRBD1. The germline CDR1 and CDR2 sequences are KGHSH and LQKENI. This CDR3 contains 15 residues. Losses at the gene ends were 6 bases for V and 3 bases for J; bases not matched to a gene: 8. The CDR3 coding sequence is TGTGCCAGCTCTGACCGACAGGGGGCTGTCTACGAGCAGTACTTC. Translated: CASSDRQGAVYEQYF.

The gene calls are TRBV5-1 and TRBJ1-1; tentatively, D is TRBD1 (6 bases). The CDR3 runs 15 residues. Trimming took off 3 bases at V and 0 bases at J, with 12 bases between the two ends. Germline-derived CDR1 and CDR2 are SGHRS and YFSETQ. This chain's CDR3 is CASSSTGLMNTEAFF. CDR3 sequence (DNA): TGCGCCAGCAGCTCTACAGGGCTCATGAACACTGAAGCTTTCTTT.

The chain recombines TRBV2 with TRBJ1-2, with a weak D call TRBD1 (5 bases). The CDR3 extends over 13 amino acids. V lost 8 bases to trimming and J lost 4 bases, with 14 bases between them. CDR1 and CDR2 from the germline V gene are SNHLY and FYNNEI. CDR3 amino acids: CASGGDGAYGYTF. CDR3 coding DNA: TGTGCCAGCGGGGGGGACGGTGCCTATGGCTACACCTTC.

The chain employs TRBV23-1 and TRBJ2-3; D ambiguous. TRBV23-1 is known as an ORF, though its function is uncertain. V was shortened by 3 bases and J by 6 bases, with 16 bases between the two germline ends. CDR3 length: 15 residues. CDR3 in DNA: TGCGCCAGCAGTCACTCCCTGATACGTCTTGATACGCAGTATTTT. This encodes CASSHSLIRLDTQYF.

In DNA form, the CDR3 reads TGTGCCAGTAGTATATGGGGCGCGAACACCGGGGAGCTGTTTTTT. As protein: CASSIWGANTGELFF. V gene TRBV19 combines with J gene TRBJ2-2; possibly TRBD1 for D (5 bases). The V and J ends lost 2 bases and 0 bases respectively, with 7 bases between them. Germline CDR1 and CDR2: LNHDA and SQIVND (reference sequence). This CDR3 has 15 residues.

The V gene is TRBV29-1, the J gene TRBJ2-5, with 9 nucleotides matching TRBD2. CDR1 is SQVTM, CDR2 ANQGSEA, per germline. This CDR3 region has 13 residues. Trimming cost V 6 bases and J 2 bases; bases outside gene matches: 4. The CDR3 protein is CSVETSGQETQYF. As DNA, the CDR3 is TGCAGCGTCGAAACTAGCGGGCAAGAGACCCAGTACTTC.

CDR3 DNA sequence: TGTGCCAGCTCACCACGCTGGACAGGGGGAAGAGCGGCGAACACCGGGGAGCTGTTTTTT. It yields the protein CASSPRWTGGRAANTGELFF. The chain joins TRBV18 to TRBJ2-2; 10 bases fit TRBD1. The germline V gene has CDR1 KGHSH and CDR2 LQKENI. The CDR3 extends over 20 amino acids. Unmatched junction bases numbered 11, after V lost 1 base and J lost 0 bases.

The rearrangement joins TRBV9 to TRBJ2-2; unclear D gene. V was shortened by 4 bases and J by 6 bases, with 7 bases between the two germline ends. Germline V CDR1 and CDR2: SGDLS, YYNGEE. There are 12 residues in the CDR3. CDR3 in DNA: TGTGCCAGCAGCCCGCACCCCGGGGAGCTGTTTTTT. Residues: CASSPHPGELFF.

There are a few counts of this clone. The rearrangement uses TRBV25-1 and TRBJ1-2; D is unclear. CDR1 and CDR2 from the germline V gene are MGHDK and SYGVNS. V was clipped by 4 bases and J by 3 bases, with 6 bases between them. The CDR3 has 12 amino acids. CDR3 loop: CASSARYYGYTF. Written as DNA, the CDR3 is TGTGCCAGCAGTGCCCGATACTATGGCTACACCTTC.

This clone was seen only a few times. The chain employs TRBV7-2 and TRBJ2-2; 7 bases fit TRBD2. Germline CDR1 SGHTA, CDR2 FQGNSA. The CDR3 runs 17 residues. The V and J ends lost 4 bases and 7 bases, in that order; junction bases with no gene match: 15. The chain's CDR3 is CASSSNPGLVGGGELFF. CDR3 nucleotides: TGTGCCAGCAGCTCCAACCCCGGACTAGTTGGTGGCGGGGAGCTGTTTTTT. The full variable domain, in which reference TRBV7-2 and TRBJ2-2 provide the parts outside the CDR3, is GAGVSQSPSNKVTEKGKDVELRCDPISGHTALYWYRQSLGQGLEFLIYFQGNSAPDKSGLPSDRFSAERTGGSVSTLTIQRTQQEDSAVYLCASSSNPGLVGGGELFFGEGSRLTVL.

The chain carries TRBV5-4 and TRBJ2-3; 15 nucleotides align to TRBD2. The CDR3 totals 17 residues. The junction had 4 bases not matched to a gene; V was cut back by 2 bases and J by 3 bases. Germline lookup yields CDR1 SGHNT and CDR2 YYREEE (reference sequence). The CDR3: CASSLGLAGGPTDTQYF. In nucleotides, the CDR3 is TGTGCCAGCAGCTTAGGACTAGCGGGAGGGCCGACAGATACGCAGTATTTT.

This sequence joins TRBV5-6 and TRBJ1-2; TRBD1 might be the D (5 bases). V was clipped by 1 base and J by 7 bases, with 14 bases between them. CDR1 and CDR2 (germline): SGHDT, YYEEEE. The CDR3 loop spans 14 amino acids. The CDR3 DNA is TGTGCCAGCAGCTTGTGGGGCGCGGTAGGTGGCTACACCTTC. Amino acids: CASSLWGAVGGYTF.

This clone has more than one count but fewer than ten. CDR3 amino acids: CASSPLEGGLNTEAFF. The CDR3 DNA sequence: TGCGCCAGCAGCCCTCTTGAAGGCGGGTTGAACACTGAAGCTTTCTTT. V is TRBV4-1 and J is TRBJ1-1; D is uncertain. Germline assignment: CDR1 MGHRA and CDR2 YSYEKL. The CDR3 spans 16 residues. V was clipped by 4 bases and J by 0 bases, with 15 bases between them.

In this sample, this clone turned up a few times. J is TRBJ1-5 and V is TRBV11-2, with TRBD1 as a possible D gene (6 bases). CDR3 length: 13 amino acids. Germline V lookup: CDR1 SGHAT, CDR2 FQNNGV. With 4 bases removed from V and 9 bases from J, the gap between germline ends came to 13 bases. The CDR3 nucleotides are TGTGCCAGCAGCTACCAGGGGTCACGGCCCCAGCATTTT. Residues: CASSYQGSRPQHF.

V is TRBV20-1 and J is TRBJ2-3; D gene unclear. The CDR3 loop spans 10 amino acids. V was clipped by 5 bases and J by 9 bases, with 9 bases between them. In germline, CDR1 is DFQATT, CDR2 SNEGSKA (reference sequence). CDR3 amino acids: CSAGLNTQYF. The CDR3 DNA reads TGCAGTGCTGGGCTGAACACGCAGTATTTT.